The 20 T cell receptor beta chains below come from one sample, sequenced in a study of T cell responses to AZD1222 COVID-19 vaccine. The protocol was immunoSEQ multiplex PCR, while the TCRdb copy is restricted to in-frame clones and leaves out a portion. This sample has about 270,000 clones, with 90% to 95% found just once. This material consisted of peripheral blood, taken 28 days after the second AZD1222 dose. The receptor set was obtained from an adult who received the AZD1222 COVID-19 vaccine.

The rearrangement uses TRBV19 and TRBJ1-1; possible D gene TRBD1, 6 bases. This CDR3 contains 18 residues. Germline loops: CDR1 LNHDA, CDR2 SQIVND (reference sequence). V lost 3 bases to trimming and J lost 3 bases, with 23 bases between them. The CDR3 DNA follows: TGTGCCAGTAGTATTCTAAACAGAAGGGACAAATGGGACACTGAAGCTTTCTTT. Translated: CASSILNRRDKWDTEAFF. Combining the CDR3 with reference TRBV19 and TRBJ1-1 gives the whole variable domain DGGITQSPKYLFRKEGQNVTLSCEQNLNHDAMYWYRQDPGQGLRLIYYSQIVNDFQKGDIAEGYSVSREKKESFPLTVTSAQKNPTAFYLCASSILNRRDKWDTEAFFGQGTRLTVV.

The gene calls are TRBV9 and TRBJ2-7; TRBD2 agrees at 7 bases. Germline-derived CDR1 and CDR2 are SGDLS and YYNGEE. This CDR3 is 16 amino acids long. V shed 0 bases, J shed 0 bases, and the junction held 6 bases outside the gene matches. The CDR3 DNA sequence: TGTGCCAGCAGCGTAGATGGGGGGGATTACTCCTACGAGCAGTACTTC. This codes for CASSVDGGDYSYEQYF. Looking up the rest from reference TRBV9 and TRBJ2-7 gives the full variable domain: DSGVTQTPKHLITATGQRVTLRCSPRSGDLSVYWYQQSLDQGLQFLIQYYNGEERAKGNILERFSAQQFPDLHSELNLSSLELGDSALYFCASSVDGGDYSYEQYFGPGTRLTVT.

The chain carries TRBV28 and TRBJ1-5; the D is unclear. From germline, CDR1 is MDHEN and CDR2 SYDVKM. V was pared by 3 bases and J by 7 bases, with 10 bases between. This CDR3 has 13 amino acids. The CDR3: CASSFGDQQPQHF. For the CDR3, the DNA is TGTGCCAGCAGTTTCGGGGATCAGCAGCCCCAGCATTTT.

The V gene is TRBV5-1, the J gene TRBJ2-1, with unresolved D. CDR1 and CDR2 from the germline V gene are SGHRS and YFSETQ. The CDR3 spans 14 residues. Trimming cost V 0 bases and J 4 bases, with 8 bases left between them. CDR3 amino acids: CASSLGGLYNEQFF. CDR3 coding DNA: TGCGCCAGCAGCTTGGGGGGATTATACAATGAGCAGTTCTTC.

The chain carries TRBV5-1 and TRBJ2-1, with D possibly matching TRBD1 (5 bases). This CDR3 has 14 residues. Germline assignment: CDR1 SGHRS and CDR2 YFSETQ. Trimming took 2 bases from V and 5 from J, leaving 11 bases between them. In DNA, the CDR3 is TGCGCCAGCAGCTTAGTAGGGGTCGACAATGAGCAGTTCTTC. Protein: CASSLVGVDNEQFF. The full variable domain, in which reference TRBV5-1 and TRBJ2-1 provide the parts outside the CDR3, is KAGVTQTPRYLIKTRGQQVTLSCSPISGHRSVSWYQQTPGQGLQFLFEYFSETQRNKGNFPGRFSGRQFSNSRSEMNVSTLELGDSALYLCASSLVGVDNEQFFGPGTRLTVL.

The V call is TRBV23-1, the J call TRBJ1-2, with unresolved D. TRBV23-1 is an ORF, with its function uncertain. The CDR3 extends over 16 amino acids. The V end lost 0 bases, the J end lost 4 bases, and 15 bases lay between the germline ends. The CDR3 reads CASSQSKAAYPYGYTF. The CDR3 DNA reads as TGCGCCAGCAGTCAATCGAAGGCAGCCTACCCCTATGGCTACACCTTC.

The chain carries TRBV7-9 and TRBJ2-7; D uncertain. V gave up 5 bases and J gave up 2 bases, with 13 bases separating them. CDR3 length: 14 residues. Germline CDR1 reads SEHNR; CDR2 reads FQNEAQ (reference sequence). CDR3 bases: TGTGCCAGCAGCACCACCGCGGCAGCCTACGAGCAGTACTTC. Translation gives CASSTTAAAYEQYF.

V usage is TRBV28 and J usage is TRBJ2-2; 12 nucleotides align to TRBD2. Germline V gives CDR1 MDHEN, CDR2 SYDVKM. V gave up 9 bases and J gave up 4 bases; unmatched junction bases: 6. The CDR3 is 15 residues long. CDR3 bases: TGTGCCAGTTCTACTAGCGGGGGGTTCACCGGGGAGCTGTTTTTT. Translation gives CASSTSGGFTGELFF.

This clone occurred once. This chain links TRBV28 with TRBJ1-3; D remains ambiguous. The CDR3 consists of 15 residues. Germline loops: CDR1 MDHEN, CDR2 SYDVKM. Trimming took 5 bases from V and 0 from J, leaving 11 bases between them. This chain's CDR3 is CASSQEVISGNTIYF. CDR3 DNA sequence: TGTGCCAGCAGTCAAGAGGTAATCTCTGGAAACACCATATATTTT.

The chain uses TRBV27 and TRBJ2-2; D not resolved. Germline CDR1 is MNHEY and CDR2 is SMNVEV (reference sequence). Trimming took 8 bases from V and 2 from J, leaving 9 bases between them. The CDR3 sequence is 13 residues long. The CDR3 DNA reads TGTGCCAGCGGGAAGGTTAACACCGGGGAGCTGTTTTTT. Translation: CASGKVNTGELFF.

J is TRBJ2-7 and V is TRBV6-2 or TRBV6-3; TRBD2 is a possible D gene (6 bases). Germline lookup yields CDR1 MNHEY and CDR2 SVGEGT. The CDR3 has 15 residues. V was shortened by 0 bases and J by 1 base, with 10 bases between the two germline ends. The CDR3 reads CASSYSAGRSYEQYF. CDR3 DNA sequence: TGTGCCAGCAGTTACTCCGCGGGACGATCCTACGAGCAGTACTTC.

The CDR3 sequence: CASSLMGEGVNQPQHF. CDR3 bases: TGTGCCAGCAGTTTAATGGGGGAAGGGGTAAATCAGCCCCAGCATTTT. J is TRBJ1-5 and V is TRBV28, with a possible D match to TRBD1 (5 bases). This CDR3 comprises 16 residues. The germline V gene has CDR1 MDHEN and CDR2 SYDVKM. Trimming took off 2 bases at V and 4 bases at J, with 15 bases between the two ends.

The chain joins TRBV7-8 to TRBJ1-1, with no clear D. V lost 4 bases and J lost 1, with 10 bases in between. CDR3 length: 14 residues. Germline assignment: CDR1 SGHVS and CDR2 FQNEAQ. The CDR3 here is CASSYRTGNTEAFF. CDR3 nucleotides: TGTGCCAGCAGCTACCGGACTGGGAACACTGAAGCTTTCTTT. The full variable domain, rest sourced from reference TRBV7-8 and TRBJ1-1, is GAGVSQSPRYKVAKRGQDVALRCDPISGHVSLFWYQQALGQGPEFLTYFQNEAQLDKSGLPSDRFFAERPEGSVSTLKIQRTQQEDSAVYLCASSYRTGNTEAFFGQGTRLTVV.

CDR3 coding DNA: TGTGCCAGCAGTTACCGGACAGGGGGTAGCTCAACTAATGAAAAACTGTTTTTT. Protein: CASSYRTGGSSTNEKLFF. V gene TRBV2 combines with J gene TRBJ1-4; TRBD1 matches 10 bases. The junction had 9 bases not matched to a gene; V was cut back by 5 bases and J by 0 bases. Germline V CDR1 and CDR2: SNHLY, FYNNEI. The CDR3 runs 18 residues.

The table lists this clone with a count of one. The genes are TRBV28 and TRBJ2-7; a weak D match, TRBD1 (6 bases). The CDR3 runs 15 residues. The germline V gene has CDR1 MDHEN and CDR2 SYDVKM. Between the trimmed V and J ends, which lost 2 bases and 3 bases, there was a span of 14 bases. CDR3 nucleotide sequence: TGTGCCAGCAGTTTAACCGGGACAAAAATCTACGAGCAGTACTTC. It translates to CASSLTGTKIYEQYF.

V and J are TRBV2 and TRBJ2-5, with a tentative D call TRBD2 (6 bases). This CDR3 has 12 residues. Between the trimmed V and J ends, which lost 4 bases and 5 bases, there was a span of 8 bases. Germline-derived CDR1 and CDR2 are SNHLY and FYNNEI. CDR3 DNA sequence: TGTGCCAGCAGTGGGCTAGCGGAGACCCAGTACTTC. Its translation: CASSGLAETQYF.

The chain couples TRBV7-3 to TRBJ2-1, with D possibly matching TRBD1 (6 bases). V was cut by 7 bases and J by 9 bases, with 16 bases left in between. CDR1 is SGHTA and CDR2 is FQGTGA in the germline V gene. This CDR3 has 13 amino acids. DNA of the CDR3: TGTGCCAGCACCAGATCCAGGGGAAGTGAGCAGTTCTTC. Residues: CASTRSRGSEQFF. Filled out from reference TRBV7-3 and TRBJ2-1, the complete variable domain reads GAGVSQTPSNKVTEKGKYVELRCDPISGHTALYWYRQSLGQGPEFLIYFQGTGAADDSGLPNDRFFAVRPEGSVSTLKIQRTERGDSAVYLCASTRSRGSEQFFGPGTRLTVL.

The chain links TRBV27 to TRBJ2-7, with 7 bases fitting TRBD1. Germline-derived CDR1 and CDR2 are MNHEY and SMNVEV (reference sequence). J was trimmed by 2 bases and V by 5 bases; bases with no gene match: 9. CDR3 length: 15 amino acids. The CDR3 here is CASSLRTGLPYEQYF. The CDR3 DNA sequence: TGTGCCAGCAGTCTTAGGACAGGACTCCCCTACGAGCAGTACTTC.

V and J are TRBV5-4 and TRBJ1-5; D call uncertain. The CDR3 covers 17 residues. The V end lost 2 bases, the J end lost 4 bases, and 19 bases lay between the germline ends. Germline CDR1 is SGHNT and CDR2 is YYREEE (reference sequence). The CDR3 region has the DNA TGTGCCAGCAGCTTCAGTTCTGGACTCACCGGGAATCAGCCCCAGCATTTT. Residues: CASSFSSGLTGNQPQHF. The whole variable domain, filled in from reference TRBV5-4 and TRBJ1-5, reads ETGVTQSPTHLIKTRGQQVTLRCSSQSGHNTVSWYQQALGQGPQFIFQYYREEENGRGNFPPRFSGLQFPNYSSELNVNALELDDSALYLCASSFSSGLTGNQPQHFGDGTRLSIL.

The CDR3: CASSEQGVATNEKLFF. CDR3 DNA: TGTGCCAGCAGTGAACAGGGTGTGGCAACTAATGAAAAACTGTTTTTT. The chain uses TRBV2 and TRBJ1-4; D possibly corresponds to TRBD1 (5 bases). This CDR3 is 16 amino acids long. V lost 2 bases and J lost 0, with 10 bases in between. Germline lookup yields CDR1 SNHLY and CDR2 FYNNEI. Complete variable domain (other parts from reference TRBV2 and TRBJ1-4): EPEVTQTPSHQVTQMGQEVILRCVPISNHLYFYWYRQILGQKVEFLVSFYNNEISEKSEIFDDQFSVERPDGSNFTLKIRSTKLEDSAMYFCASSEQGVATNEKLFFGSGTQLSVL.